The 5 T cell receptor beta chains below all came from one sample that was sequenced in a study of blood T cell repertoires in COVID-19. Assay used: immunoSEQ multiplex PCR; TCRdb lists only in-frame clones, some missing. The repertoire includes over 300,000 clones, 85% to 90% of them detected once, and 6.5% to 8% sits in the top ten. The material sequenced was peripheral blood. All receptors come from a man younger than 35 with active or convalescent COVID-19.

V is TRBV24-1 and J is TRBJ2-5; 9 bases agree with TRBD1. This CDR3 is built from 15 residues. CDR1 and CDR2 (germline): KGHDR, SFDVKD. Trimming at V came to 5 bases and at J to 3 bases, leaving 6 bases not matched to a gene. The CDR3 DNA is TGTGCCACCAGTGTCCCGGACAGGGGAAAAGAGACCCAGTACTTC. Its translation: CATSVPDRGKETQYF.

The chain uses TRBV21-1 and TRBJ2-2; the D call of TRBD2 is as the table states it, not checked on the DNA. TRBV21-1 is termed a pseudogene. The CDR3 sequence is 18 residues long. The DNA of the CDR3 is TGTGCCAGCAGCAGAATGAGGGGAGGGGTGGAGAACACCGGGGAGCTGTTTTTT. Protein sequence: CASSRMRGGVENTGELFF.

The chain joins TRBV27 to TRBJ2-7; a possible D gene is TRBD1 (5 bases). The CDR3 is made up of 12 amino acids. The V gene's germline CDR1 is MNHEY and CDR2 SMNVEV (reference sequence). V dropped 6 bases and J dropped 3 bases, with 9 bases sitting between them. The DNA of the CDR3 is TGTGCCAGCAGCGGGCAGGGCTACGAGCAGTACTTC. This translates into CASSGQGYEQYF.

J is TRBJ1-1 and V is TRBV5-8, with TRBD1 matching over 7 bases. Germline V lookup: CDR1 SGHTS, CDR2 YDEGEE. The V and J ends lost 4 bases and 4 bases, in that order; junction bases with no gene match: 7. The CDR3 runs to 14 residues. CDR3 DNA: TGTGCCAGCAGCCTTAACAGGGGCGTCACTGAAGCTTTCTTT. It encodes CASSLNRGVTEAFF.

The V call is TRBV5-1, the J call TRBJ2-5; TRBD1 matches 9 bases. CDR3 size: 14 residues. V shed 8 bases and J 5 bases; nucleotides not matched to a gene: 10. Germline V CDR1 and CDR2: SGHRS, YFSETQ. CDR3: CASNARTGVETQYF. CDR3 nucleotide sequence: TGCGCCAGTAACGCCAGGACAGGGGTGGAGACCCAGTACTTC.